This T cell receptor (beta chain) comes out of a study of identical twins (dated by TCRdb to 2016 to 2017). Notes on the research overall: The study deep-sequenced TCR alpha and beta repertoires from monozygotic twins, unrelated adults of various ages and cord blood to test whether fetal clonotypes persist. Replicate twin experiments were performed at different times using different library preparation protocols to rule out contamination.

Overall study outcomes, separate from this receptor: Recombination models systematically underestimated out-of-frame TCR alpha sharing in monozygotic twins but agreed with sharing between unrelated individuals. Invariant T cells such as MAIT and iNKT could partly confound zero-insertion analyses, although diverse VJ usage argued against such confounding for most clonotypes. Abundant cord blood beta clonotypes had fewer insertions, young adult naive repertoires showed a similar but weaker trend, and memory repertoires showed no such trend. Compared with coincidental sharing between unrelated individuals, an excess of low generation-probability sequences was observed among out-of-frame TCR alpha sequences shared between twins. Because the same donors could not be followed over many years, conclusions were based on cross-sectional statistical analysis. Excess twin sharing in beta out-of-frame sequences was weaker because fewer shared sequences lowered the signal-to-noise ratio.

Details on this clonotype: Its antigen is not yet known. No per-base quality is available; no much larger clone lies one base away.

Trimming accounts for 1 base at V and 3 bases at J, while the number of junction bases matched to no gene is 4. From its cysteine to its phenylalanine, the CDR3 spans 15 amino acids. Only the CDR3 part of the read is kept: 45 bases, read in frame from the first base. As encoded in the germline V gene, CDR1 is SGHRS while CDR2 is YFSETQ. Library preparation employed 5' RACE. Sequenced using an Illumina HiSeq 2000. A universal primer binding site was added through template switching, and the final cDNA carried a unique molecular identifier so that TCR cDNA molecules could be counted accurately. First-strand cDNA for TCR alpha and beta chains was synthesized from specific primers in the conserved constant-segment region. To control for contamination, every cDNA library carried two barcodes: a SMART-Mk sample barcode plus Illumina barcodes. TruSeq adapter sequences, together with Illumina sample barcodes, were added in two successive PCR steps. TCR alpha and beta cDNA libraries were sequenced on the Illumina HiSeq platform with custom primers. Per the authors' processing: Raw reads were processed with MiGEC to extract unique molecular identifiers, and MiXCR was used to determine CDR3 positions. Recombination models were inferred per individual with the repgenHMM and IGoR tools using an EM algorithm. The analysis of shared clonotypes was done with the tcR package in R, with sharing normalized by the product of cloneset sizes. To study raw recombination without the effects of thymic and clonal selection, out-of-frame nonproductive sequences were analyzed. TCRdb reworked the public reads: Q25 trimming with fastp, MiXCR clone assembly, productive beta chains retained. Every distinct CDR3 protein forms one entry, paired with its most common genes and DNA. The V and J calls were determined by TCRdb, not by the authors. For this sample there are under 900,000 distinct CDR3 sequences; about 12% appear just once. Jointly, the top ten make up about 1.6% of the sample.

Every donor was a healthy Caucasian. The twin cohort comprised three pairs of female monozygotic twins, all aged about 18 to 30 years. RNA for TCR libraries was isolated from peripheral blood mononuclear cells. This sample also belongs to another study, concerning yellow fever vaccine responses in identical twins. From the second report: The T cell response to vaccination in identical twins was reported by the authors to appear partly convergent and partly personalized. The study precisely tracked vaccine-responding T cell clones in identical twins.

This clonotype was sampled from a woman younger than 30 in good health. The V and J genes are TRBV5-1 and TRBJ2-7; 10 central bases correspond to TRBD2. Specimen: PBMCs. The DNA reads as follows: TGCGCCAGCAGCTTGAGACTAGCGGGTCACTACGAGCAGTACTTC. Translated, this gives CASSLRLAGHYEQYF.